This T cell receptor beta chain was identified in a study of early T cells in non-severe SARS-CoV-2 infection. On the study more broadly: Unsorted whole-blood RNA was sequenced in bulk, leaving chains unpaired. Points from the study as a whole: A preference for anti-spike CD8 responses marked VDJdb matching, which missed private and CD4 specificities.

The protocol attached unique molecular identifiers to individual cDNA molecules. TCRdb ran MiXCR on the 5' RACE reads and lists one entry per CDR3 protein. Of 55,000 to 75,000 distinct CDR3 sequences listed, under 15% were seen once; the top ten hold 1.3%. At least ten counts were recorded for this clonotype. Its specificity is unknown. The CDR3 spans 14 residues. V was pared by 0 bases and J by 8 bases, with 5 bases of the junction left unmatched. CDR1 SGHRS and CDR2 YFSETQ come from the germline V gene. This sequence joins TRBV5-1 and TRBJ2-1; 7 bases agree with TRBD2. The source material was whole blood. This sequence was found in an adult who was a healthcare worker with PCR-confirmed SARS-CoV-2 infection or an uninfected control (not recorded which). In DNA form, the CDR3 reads TGCGCCAGCAGCTTGGAAGGACTAGTCTATGAGCAGTTCTTC. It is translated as CASSLEGLVYEQFF.